Reported below is one TCR beta chain. The data derive from a study of shared clonotypes between healthy human individuals. Overall study context: Per donor, three plates held CD4 naive cells, three held CD4 memory, two held CD8 naive and one held CD8 memory.

Investigators divided CD4+ cells into CD45RA+ naive and CD45RA-negative memory subsets. In the original workflow: There were no quality scores in the junction-only immunoSEQ sequences, so filtering differed. Clones were read by immunoSEQ multiplex PCR, and TCRdb kept only the in-frame ones, dropping some. D and trimming come from the DNA, and the V and J calls and clone size come from that table. The repertoire has about 520,000 clones, 90% to 96% of them found once; the top ten carry about 0.068%. The sequence was collected from a woman in her twenties or thirties in good health. Material: naive CD4+ T cells sorted from blood. Indicated subset: CD45RA+ positively selected.

CDR3 amino acids: CASSFAQYSYNEQFF. The CDR3 DNA reads TGTGCCAGCAGTTTTGCGCAGTACTCCTACAATGAGCAGTTCTTC. This sequence joins TRBV27 and TRBJ2-1; no clear D gene. From germline, CDR1 is MNHEY and CDR2 SMNVEV (reference sequence). Trimming removed 3 bases at V and 0 bases at J, with 9 bases between. CDR3 length: 15 amino acids.